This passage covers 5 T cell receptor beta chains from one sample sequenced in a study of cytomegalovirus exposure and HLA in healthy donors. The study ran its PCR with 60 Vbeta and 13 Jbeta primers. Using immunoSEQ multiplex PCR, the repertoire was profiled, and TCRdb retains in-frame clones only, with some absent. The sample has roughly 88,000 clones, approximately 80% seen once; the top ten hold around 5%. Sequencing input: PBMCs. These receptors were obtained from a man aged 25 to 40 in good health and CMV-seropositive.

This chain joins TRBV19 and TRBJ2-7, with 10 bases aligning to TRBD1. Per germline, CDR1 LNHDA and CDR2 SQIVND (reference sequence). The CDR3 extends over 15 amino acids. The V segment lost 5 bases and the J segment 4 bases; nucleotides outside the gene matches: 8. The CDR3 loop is CASSPRQGAGYEQYF. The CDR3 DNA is TGTGCCAGTAGTCCCAGACAGGGGGCTGGGTACGAGCAGTACTTC. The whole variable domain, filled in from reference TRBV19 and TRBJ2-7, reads DGGITQSPKYLFRKEGQNVTLSCEQNLNHDAMYWYRQDPGQGLRLIYYSQIVNDFQKGDIAEGYSVSREKKESFPLTVTSAQKNPTAFYLCASSPRQGAGYEQYFGPGTRLTVT.

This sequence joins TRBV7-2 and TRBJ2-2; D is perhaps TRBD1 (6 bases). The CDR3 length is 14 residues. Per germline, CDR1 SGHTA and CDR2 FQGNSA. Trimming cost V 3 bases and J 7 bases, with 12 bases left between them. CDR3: CASSFQGQGGELFF. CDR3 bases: TGTGCCAGCAGCTTCCAGGGGCAAGGCGGGGAGCTGTTTTTT.

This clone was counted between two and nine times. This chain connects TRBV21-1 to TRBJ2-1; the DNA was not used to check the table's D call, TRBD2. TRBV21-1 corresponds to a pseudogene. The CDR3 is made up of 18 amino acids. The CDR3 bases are TGTGCCAGCCCCACTAAGGAGGGCCATTTAAATAGTCGCAATGAGCAGTTCTTC. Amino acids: CASPTKEGHLNSRNEQFF.

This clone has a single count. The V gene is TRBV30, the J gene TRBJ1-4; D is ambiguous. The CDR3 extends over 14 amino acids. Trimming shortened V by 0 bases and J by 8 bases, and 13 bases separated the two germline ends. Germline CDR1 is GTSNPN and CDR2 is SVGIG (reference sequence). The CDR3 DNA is TGTGCCTGGAGTGTACTTAGCTTGGAGGAAAAACTGTTTTTT. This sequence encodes CAWSVLSLEEKLFF.

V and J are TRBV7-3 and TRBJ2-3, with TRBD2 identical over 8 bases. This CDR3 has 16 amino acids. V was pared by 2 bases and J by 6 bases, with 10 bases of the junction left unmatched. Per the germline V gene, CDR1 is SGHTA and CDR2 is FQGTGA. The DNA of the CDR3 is TGTGCCAGCAGCTTAGGGGCGCGGGGGGCCCAGGATACGCAGTATTTT. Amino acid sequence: CASSLGARGAQDTQYF.